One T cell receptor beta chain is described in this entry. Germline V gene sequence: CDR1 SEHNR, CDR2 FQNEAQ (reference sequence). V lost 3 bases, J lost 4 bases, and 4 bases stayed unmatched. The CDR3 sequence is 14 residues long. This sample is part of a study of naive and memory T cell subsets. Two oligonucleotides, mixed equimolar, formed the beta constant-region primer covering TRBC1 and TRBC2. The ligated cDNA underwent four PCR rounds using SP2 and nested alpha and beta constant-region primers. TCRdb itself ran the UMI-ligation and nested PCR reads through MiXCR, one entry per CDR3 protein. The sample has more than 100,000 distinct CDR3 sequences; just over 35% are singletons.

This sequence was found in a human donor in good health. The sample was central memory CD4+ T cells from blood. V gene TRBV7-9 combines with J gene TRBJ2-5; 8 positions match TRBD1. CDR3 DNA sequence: TGTGCCAGCAGCTTCCCGACAGGGGCAGAGACCCAGTACTTC. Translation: CASSFPTGAETQYF. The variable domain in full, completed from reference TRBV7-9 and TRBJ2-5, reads DTGVSQNPRHKITKRGQNVTFRCDPISEHNRLYWYRQTLGQGPEFLTYFQNEAQLEKSRLLSDRFSAERPKGSFSTLEIQRTEQGDSAMYLCASSFPTGAETQYFGPGTRLLVL.